This TCR beta chain came from a study of CD8 T cells in ankylosing spondylitis. Study-level results: Disease-linked clones reportedly concentrated significantly in matched ankylosing spondylitis synovial fluid. A CD8+ phenotype characterized the disease-linked clones, which were relatively rare in peripheral blood. For ankylosing spondylitis blood, a TCR beta motif of 8 or 9 highly homologous variants appeared characteristic. Both synovial fluid and blood in reactive arthritis had previously been reported to carry some motif variants.

Using quantitative 5'-RACE with molecular barcodes, the authors made TCR beta libraries. TCRdb re-called the 5' RACE reads with MiXCR, one entry per CDR3 protein. There are hundreds of thousands of distinct CDR3 sequences in the sample; about an eighth occur only once, and roughly 0.51% lies in the top ten. Note on this clonotype: Its antigen is still unknown.

Germline CDR1 SGHTA, CDR2 FQGNSA. The CDR3 runs to 19 residues. Trimming left V 0 bases short and J 0 bases short, with 15 bases between. The sequence came from a male donor with ankylosing spondylitis. The J gene is TRBJ2-6, the V gene TRBV7-2, with a possible D match to TRBD1 (6 bases). The specimen sequenced was blood, either unsorted or a sorted T cell fraction (not recorded which). CDR3 in DNA: TGTGCCAGCAGCTTAGCGCTCGGCAGGGGATCCTCTGGGGCCAACGTCCTGACTTTC. Amino acids: CASSLALGRGSSGANVLTF.